One sample yielded the 9 T cell receptor beta chains listed below, sequenced in a study of T cells expressing NK-cell markers. Following a re-call of the 5' RACE reads, TCRdb has one entry per CDR3 protein and lacks DNA. Listed are a few hundred thousand distinct CDR3 sequences; around 3.3% falls within the top ten. Sequenced input: blood T cells: a sorted CD56 or NKG2C T cell subset, CD4+ or CD8+ T cells, or bulk PBMC T cells (not recorded which). The receptors here all came from a young man in good health.

V and J are TRBV9 and TRBJ2-1; TCRdb picks TRBD1, but there is no DNA to check that call. This CDR3 is built from 15 residues. Germline-derived CDR1 and CDR2 are SGDLS and YYNGEE. The CDR3: CASSVGTGGSGEQFF.

CDR3 residues: CATSDLMGARANQPQHF. This sequence joins TRBV24-1 and TRBJ1-5; no DNA is available, so the TRBD1 call from TCRdb remains unchecked. This CDR3 has 17 residues. Germline CDR1 and CDR2: KGHDR and SFDVKD.

CDR3 amino acids: CATSDFPAGTTTDTQYF. This chain uses TRBV24-1 with TRBJ2-3; TCRdb returns TRBD2, unconfirmable since there is no DNA. The germline V gene encodes CDR1 KGHDR and CDR2 SFDVKD. This CDR3 has 17 residues.

The rearrangement uses TRBV29-1 and TRBJ2-7; TCRdb reports TRBD1, a call that lacks DNA to check it against. The germline gives CDR1 SQVTM, CDR2 ANQGSEA. This CDR3 has 14 residues. This chain's CDR3 is CSVRLQDLGYEQYF.

This chain joins TRBV15 and TRBJ2-6; the D gene TCRdb calls, TRBD1, cannot be checked with no DNA. Germline lookup yields CDR1 LNHNV and CDR2 YYDKDF (reference sequence). The CDR3 is 17 residues long. Here the CDR3 reads CATSAGTFSSGANVLTF.

The chain recombines TRBV11-2 with TRBJ2-1; there is no DNA to check the TCRdb D call of TRBD2. Germline V CDR1 and CDR2: SGHAT, FQNNGV. The CDR3 has 16 amino acids. CDR3 region: CASSLEGLAGSGEQFF.

The V gene is TRBV7-2, the J gene TRBJ2-5; as DNA is missing, the TRBD2 call by TCRdb cannot be tested. The CDR3 covers 14 residues. Germline V lookup: CDR1 SGHTA, CDR2 FQGNSA. The CDR3 here is CASSPTRDKETQYF.

V gene TRBV6-5 combines with J gene TRBJ1-3; TCRdb's D call, TRBD1, is unchecked because there is no DNA. The CDR3 is 14 residues long. Germline CDR1 reads MNHEY; CDR2 reads SVGAGI. The CDR3 sequence: CASSYGGLENTIYF.

The CDR3 region is CAWSHTGGRETQYF. V usage is TRBV30 and J usage is TRBJ2-5; TCRdb reports TRBD1, a call that lacks DNA to check it against. The CDR3 contains 14 residues. The germline gives CDR1 GTSNPN, CDR2 SVGIG (reference sequence).